This T cell receptor (beta chain) was documented in a study of blood T cell repertoires in COVID-19. This CDR3 has 14 residues. Trimming took 2 bases from V and 3 from J, leaving 7 bases between them. Germline V gene sequence: CDR1 SGHVS, CDR2 FQNEAQ. The assay was immunoSEQ multiplex PCR, and TCRdb's table has in-frame clones only and misses some. The sample has tens of thousands of clones; 60% to 85% are singletons. The sequenced sample consisted of peripheral blood. This receptor was obtained from a human donor in a cohort sampled during active COVID-19. The chain recombines TRBV7-8 with TRBJ1-4; possible D gene TRBD1, 6 bases. CDR3 loop: CASSLSGANEKLFF. In DNA, the CDR3 is TGTGCCAGCAGCTTATCAGGGGCTAATGAAAAACTGTTTTTT.